This T cell receptor (beta chain) is from a study of blood T cell repertoires in COVID-19. Study background: The United States, Italy and Spain were the sources of the acute and convalescent COVID-19 samples.

J gave up 1 base and V 3 bases, and 3 bases lay outside the gene matches. This CDR3 region has 14 residues. Per the germline V gene, CDR1 is SGHNT and CDR2 is YYREEE (reference sequence). Per the study methods: Reference gene primer amplification in the assay estimated nucleated cell counts. TCRdb's copy holds only in-frame clones and misses some; the assay was immunoSEQ multiplex PCR. From that table come the V and J calls and clone size; the DNA was used to work out D and trimming. This sample yields a few hundred thousand clones, of which around 87% are seen a single time; about 3% belongs to the top ten.

This chain links TRBV5-4 with TRBJ2-7, with TRBD1 matching 8 bases. This TCR was recovered from a human donor in a cohort sampled during active COVID-19. Sample: peripheral blood. The CDR3 sequence: CASSSRDRSYEQYF. CDR3 DNA: TGTGCCAGCAGCTCCCGGGACAGGTCCTACGAGCAGTACTTC.